This T cell receptor beta chain was retrieved from a study of blood T cell repertoires in COVID-19. Study at large: Nucleic acid was either cDNA or gDNA, and it came from T cells, B-cell-depleted T cells, or PBMCs.

Assay used: immunoSEQ multiplex PCR; TCRdb lists only in-frame clones, some missing. The profile shows 350,000 to 400,000 clones, around 87% of them singletons. With V trimmed by 4 bases and J by 3 bases, 4 bases remained unmatched. Germline V gene data show CDR1 as SGHNT and CDR2 as YYREEE (reference sequence). This CDR3 is 15 amino acids long. The TCR originated in a man aged 18 to 29 who had recovered from COVID-19. Source material: PBMCs or T cells enriched from blood (not recorded which). The V call is TRBV5-4, the J call TRBJ2-7, with 13 bases matching TRBD2. The CDR3 protein is CASSEGLAGVYEQYF. The CDR3 nucleotides read TGTGCCAGCAGCGAAGGACTAGCGGGAGTCTACGAGCAGTACTTC.